The clone carrying this T cell receptor beta chain was recorded many times. Its specificity is unknown. The record originates from a study of Graves' ophthalmopathy and Graves' hyperthyroidism. Background on the study: Hyperthyroidism was considered stable when no ophthalmopathy appeared within 18 months of follow-up.

The sequenced template was RNA, covering the TCR beta CDR3 region. First-round RT-PCR with HTBI primers preceded a second-round multiplex PCR. TCRdb passed the multiplex PCR reads through MiXCR, listing each CDR3 protein once. The sample yields 900,000 to 1,200,000 distinct CDR3 sequences, roughly 35% seen once. General study findings and limits: A 13-signature model separated ophthalmopathy from stable hyperthyroidism, reaching about 90% sensitivity and roughly 84% specificity cross-validated.

Deletions cut 0 bases from V and 8 bases from J, with 19 bases between. This CDR3 region has 16 residues. Germline CDR1 DFQATT, CDR2 SNEGSKA (reference sequence). The sequenced sample was peripheral blood or thyroid tissue (not recorded which). The receptor comes from an adult man with Graves' hyperthyroidism. The chain carries TRBV20-1 and TRBJ2-2; D is unclear. In DNA form, the CDR3 reads TGCAGTGCTAGAGATCGTAACACGGCTAGGTTTGGGGAGCTGTTTTTT. It specifies CSARDRNTARFGELFF.